This T cell receptor beta chain originates from a study of CD8 T cells in ankylosing spondylitis. On this clonotype itself: Its antigen is currently unknown.

By quantitative 5'-RACE with molecular barcodes, the TCR beta libraries were made. TCRdb redid the calling of the 5' RACE reads with MiXCR, one entry per CDR3 protein. Among fewer than 650,000 distinct CDR3 sequences, 12% were seen once, and the ten largest hold about 6.5%. Germline V CDR1 and CDR2: KGHDR, SFDVKD. With 2 bases removed from V and 5 bases from J, the gap between germline ends came to 10 bases. There are 14 residues in the CDR3. Whole-study findings and limits: Blood from ankylosing spondylitis patients appeared to carry a characteristic roughly 8-variant TCR beta motif. Clones linked to disease were reported to show significant enrichment in matched ankylosing spondylitis synovial fluid.

The chain joins TRBV24-1 to TRBJ2-3, with unresolved D. This sequence was found in a male donor with ankylosing spondylitis. Sequenced sample: blood, either unsorted or a sorted T cell fraction (not recorded which). CDR3 nucleotide sequence: TGTGCCACCAGTGATTCTATGACGCTAGATACGCAGTATTTT. It is translated as CATSDSMTLDTQYF.